One sample yielded the 2 T cell receptor beta chains listed below, sequenced in a study of regulatory T cells in long-lasting Graves disease. For TCR beta, libraries came from iRepertoire HTBI primers and Arm-PCR of CDR3 regions. TCRdb re-called the multiplex PCR reads with MiXCR, one entry per CDR3 protein. The sample lists 200,000 to 250,000 distinct CDR3 sequences, around 19% occurring once. The time point was: newly diagnosed GD, antithyroid drugs for less than 3 months. With RNA extracted from PBMCs as input, the TCR library was made. Separately, the same data were catalogued under a study of T cells in Graves' hyperthyroidism and ophthalmopathy.

Source: peripheral blood mononuclear cells (PBMCs), taken at new diagnosis, from a patient treated with antithyroid drugs. Source of these receptors: a woman aged 25 to 39 with Graves disease.

This clonotype has a count of ten or more. V and J are TRBV30 and TRBJ2-5; no clear D gene. Trimming removed 0 bases at V and 1 base at J, with 12 bases between. The length of the CDR3 is 15 residues. Germline V gene lookup returns CDR1 GTSNPN and CDR2 SVGIG (reference sequence). CDR3 coding DNA: TGTGCCTGGAGTGTACTCTCGGCGCGCCAAGAGACCCAGTACTTC. It encodes CAWSVLSARQETQYF.

This clonotype was counted many times. Here the CDR3 DNA reads TGTGCCAGCAAGAGAGAGTCTGGAAACACCATATATTTT. Its translation: CASKRESGNTIYF. The chain has TRBV12-3 or TRBV12-4 and TRBJ1-3, with D unresolved. V was clipped by 7 bases and J by 1 base, with 8 bases between them. The CDR3 sequence is 13 residues long.